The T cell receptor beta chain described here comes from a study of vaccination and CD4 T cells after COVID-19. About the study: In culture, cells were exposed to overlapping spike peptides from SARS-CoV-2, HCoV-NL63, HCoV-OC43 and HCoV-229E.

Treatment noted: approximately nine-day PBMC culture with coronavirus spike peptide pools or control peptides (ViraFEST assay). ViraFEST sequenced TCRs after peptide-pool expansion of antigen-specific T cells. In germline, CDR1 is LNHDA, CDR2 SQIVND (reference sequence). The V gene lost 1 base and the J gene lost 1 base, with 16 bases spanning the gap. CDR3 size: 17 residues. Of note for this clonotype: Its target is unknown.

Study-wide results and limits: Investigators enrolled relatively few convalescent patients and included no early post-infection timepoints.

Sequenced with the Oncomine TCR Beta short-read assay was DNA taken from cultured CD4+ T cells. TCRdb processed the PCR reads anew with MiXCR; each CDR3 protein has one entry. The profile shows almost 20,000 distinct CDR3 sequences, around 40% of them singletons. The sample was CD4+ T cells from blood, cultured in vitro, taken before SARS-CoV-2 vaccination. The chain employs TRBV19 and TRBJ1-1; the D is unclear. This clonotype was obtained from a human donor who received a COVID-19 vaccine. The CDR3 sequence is CASSIVSSIYGNTEAFF. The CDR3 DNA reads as TGTGCCAGTAGTATAGTTAGCTCCATCTACGGGAACACTGAAGCTTTCTTT. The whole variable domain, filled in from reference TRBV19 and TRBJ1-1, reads DGGITQSPKYLFRKEGQNVTLSCEQNLNHDAMYWYRQDPGQGLRLIYYSQIVNDFQKGDIAEGYSVSREKKESFPLTVTSAQKNPTAFYLCASSIVSSIYGNTEAFFGQGTRLTVV.